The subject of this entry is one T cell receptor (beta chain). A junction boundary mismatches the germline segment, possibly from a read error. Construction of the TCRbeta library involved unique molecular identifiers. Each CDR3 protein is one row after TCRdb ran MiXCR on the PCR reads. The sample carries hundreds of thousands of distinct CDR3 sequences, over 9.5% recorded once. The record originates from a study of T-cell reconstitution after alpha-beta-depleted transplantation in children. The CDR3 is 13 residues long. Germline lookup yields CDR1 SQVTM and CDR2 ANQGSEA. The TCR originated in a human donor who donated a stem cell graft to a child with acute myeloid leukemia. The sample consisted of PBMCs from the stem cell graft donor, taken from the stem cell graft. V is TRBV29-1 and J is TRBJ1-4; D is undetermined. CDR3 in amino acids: CSVATATNEELFF. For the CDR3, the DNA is TGCAGCGTTGCCACTGCAACTAATGAAGAACTGTTTTTT.